A selection of T cell receptor beta chains follows, all from one sample in a study of T cell responses to AZD1222 COVID-19 vaccine. Using immunoSEQ multiplex PCR, the repertoire was profiled, and TCRdb retains in-frame clones only, with some absent. The profile shows under 170,000 clones, 90% of them singletons. The starting material was peripheral blood, obtained 28 days after the second AZD1222 dose. The receptors shown here come from an adult who received the AZD1222 COVID-19 vaccine. Both conserved end residues are trimmed from each CDR3. Each record gives: V gene, CDR3 protein.

>TRBV30
AWTAGRVSGNTIY
>TRBV12-3/TRBV12-4
ASRTWGNQPQH
>TRBV12-5
ASGLVRNEAF
>TRBV7-9
ASSFGTDHNYGYT
>TRBV12-3/TRBV12-4
ASSFRGGNTIY
>TRBV7-8
ASSLVEGLAVLRDYNEQF
>TRBV11-2
ASSLDGKGDYGYT
>TRBV7-9
ASSRGLNQPQH
>TRBV11-2
ASSLRALLSSYEQY
>TRBV7-6
ASSLRGTGHYNEQF
>TRBV27
ASSFQRQTNTGELF
>TRBV2
ASSLDRTTGELF
>TRBV2
ASRGVFYEQY
>TRBV7-9
ASSGGGREETQY
>TRBV25-1
ASTRGSEKLF
>TRBV12-3/TRBV12-4
ASRFKVAQY
>TRBV5-4
ASRPPGQGNEKLF